This TCR beta chain appears in the sequencing data of a study of cytomegalovirus exposure and HLA in healthy donors. 60 Vbeta and 13 Jbeta primers were used in PCR. Some clones are missing from TCRdb's copy, which holds only in-frame ones; the method was immunoSEQ multiplex PCR. Of around 130,000 clones listed, over 75% are singletons. The CDR3 consists of 13 residues. This clonotype originated in a man between 18 and 29 years old in good health and CMV-seropositive. The source material was PBMCs. The V gene is TRBV21-1, the J gene TRBJ1-5. TRBV21-1 is described as a pseudogene. As DNA, the CDR3 is TGTGCCAGCAGGACTAGCATAAATCAGCCCCAGCATTTT. As protein: CASRTSINQPQHF.